This T cell receptor beta chain was recorded in a study of shared clonotypes between healthy human individuals (dated by TCRdb to 2018 to 2020). With regard to the full study: Three men and a couple of women, aged 18 to 49 years, made up the cohort. For each donor, CD4 naive and CD4 memory were each run on three plates, CD8 naive on two plates, and CD8 memory on one plate. To estimate repertoire size and how much clonotype sharing occurs between individuals, the study deeply sequenced the blood TCR repertoires of five healthy adults. Different laboratories and diverse techniques were used to prepare libraries and sequence TCR repertoires, to increase sequencing depth and limit assay-specific biases. Between about 0.94 and 8.9 billion PBMCs per donor were obtained by leukapheresis. The paper as a whole reports these results and caveats: Clonotypes shared by all four sorted-subset donors showed higher generation probabilities than non-shared clonotypes. Because the study included a small number of donors, the genetic and exposure-history diversity represented was limited. Based on pairwise subsampling, the degree of clonotype sharing among donors was expected to be affected by sequencing depth. Even with the large sequencing depth, rarefaction of the sorted-subset datasets indicated that sequencing was incomplete. Estimated clonotype richness was generally larger for naive than for memory subsets. Across a handful of donors, approximately 4.9% of naive CD4, roughly 3.4% of naive CD8, roughly 2.2% of memory CD4, and about 0.44% of memory CD8 clonotypes were shared. Sampling was limited to blood, and TCR repertoires in tissue likely differ from TCR repertoires in blood.

CD8 naive samples were obtained by positive selection for CCR7 among CD45RO-negative cells, yielding a CD45RA+CCR7+ population from which TemRA cells were excluded. The donors were healthy, HIV-negative adults who had no recently reported acute infections or vaccinations. Every donor was a Caucasian adult residing in Nashville, Tennessee, USA. Blood was collected by leukapheresis, and PBMCs were isolated by Ficoll-Histopaque density gradient centrifugation and then cryopreserved in liquid nitrogen vapor phase. Analytical flow cytometry was used to check the purity and quantity of each magnetically sorted T cell population. Genomic DNA was isolated from every sorted fraction and measured by UV absorbance on a Nanodrop 2000c. Using the deep immunoSEQ assay, TCR CDR3 regions were amplified from genomic DNA by multiplex PCR. Genomic DNA extracted from each cell subset was distributed evenly over all wells of several immunoSEQ 96-well plates, and each plate served as one replicate. For sorted subsets, roughly 200 ng genomic DNA, equal to 25,000 to 35,000 T cell genomes, was loaded into each replicate PCR. The purified libraries were quantified using a Qubit 3.0 fluorometer, sized with a Bioanalyzer 2100, and then quantified again using the KAPA Library Quantification kit. Each immunoSEQ 96-well plate was sequenced on its own single-read 150-cycle Illumina NextSeq 550 flow cell. Concerning the study's data processing: Because the immunoSEQ output held only junctional sequences and lacked quality scores, the filtering could not match the filtering applied to full-length reads. Sequences were annotated with PyIR, a Python wrapper for IgBLAST v1.9, and V/J genes and CDR3 were assigned using IMGT germline references. Any read was removed if the V/J assignment was weak (E-value above 1e-6), the CDR3 was missing, or the read contained stop codons, out-of-frame junctions, or ambiguous translated residues. V3J clonotypes were defined as sequences sharing the same inferred V gene, J gene, and CDR3 amino acid sequence. Percentage overlap between repertoires was calculated by dividing the number of shared unique clonotypes by the size of the smaller repertoire. Three approaches were used to assess repertoire richness: RTK rarefaction, the Chao1 estimator, and Recon v2.1 estimates of unobserved clonotypes. Generation probabilities were computed with OLGA for all TCRbeta clonotypes obtained by the gDNA method from a few donors. TCRdb's version of the immuneACCESS table is confined to in-frame rearrangements and falls short of the full clone set. An unresolved V gene accounts for under half of the shortfall where checked; the remainder is of unknown origin. That table furnishes V, J and clone size, whereas the DNA furnished D and trimming. The sample table holds about 2,100,000 clones, of which about 92% were seen once. Around 1.7% of the sample lies in the top ten.

Note on this clone: Which antigen it targets is not known. Base qualities are not provided; no much larger clone lies one nucleotide away.

The CDR3 sequence holds 14 residues, the cysteine and phenylalanine included. Only the CDR3 DNA stays, 42 bases, in frame from base 1. As encoded in the germline V gene (reference sequence), CDR1 is MNHEY while CDR2 is SMNVEV. Here V drops 3 bases and J drops 8 bases, and the junction holds 6 bases not matched to any gene. The sample comprised naive CD8+ T cells from PBMCs. The sample's cell subset or site label is to be understood as: CD45RA+CCR7+. The receptor was derived from a man aged 18 to 29 in good health. Some clones in this sample may be carry-over from other donors' samples. The sequence links TRBV27 to TRBJ1-2; TRBD1 fits 10 bases in the junction. The nucleotide sequence reads as follows: TGTGCCAGCAGTTTGGACAGGGGGTCCGGAGGCTACACCTTC. This sequence encodes CASSLDRGSGGYTF.